Below, 18 T cell receptor beta chains from the same sample are listed, as sequenced in a study of vaccination effects on CD4 cells after COVID-19. Produced via immunoSEQ multiplex PCR; TCRdb's table is partial and in-frame only. The repertoire holds 60,000 to 85,000 clones, 74% seen once, with under 2% in the top ten. Antigens of these TCRs are unknown. ViraFEST expansion of antigen-specific CD4+ T cells with viral peptide pools preceded sequencing. Having been cultured for less than 12 days, the cells underwent CD4+ T cell isolation. All participants had two doses of either the BNT162b2 or mRNA-1273 vaccine. The sample consisted of CD4+ T cells from PBMCs cultured with HCoV-229E spike peptides, taken after COVID-19 vaccination. These receptors came from a human donor who received a COVID-19 vaccine.

Only one count was recorded for this clone. The chain links TRBV9 to TRBJ1-3; 10 nucleotides line up with TRBD1. V was clipped by 3 bases and J by 4 bases; unmatched bases: 13. Per the germline V gene, CDR1 is SGDLS and CDR2 is YYNGEE. The CDR3 is made up of 18 amino acids. CDR3 nucleotide sequence: TGTGCCAGCAGCGCCCGGGACAGGGGCATGGTTTTCGGAAACACCATATATTTT. It specifies CASSARDRGMVFGNTIYF.

The V call is TRBV5-1, the J call TRBJ2-2; 13 bases fit TRBD2. Germline V gene data show CDR1 as SGHRS and CDR2 as YFSETQ. V shed 4 bases, J shed 8 bases, and the junction held 5 bases outside the gene matches. CDR3 size: 15 residues. CDR3: CASSPTSGGSGELFF. CDR3 in DNA: TGCGCCAGCAGCCCGACTAGCGGGGGGAGTGGGGAGCTGTTTTTT. Complete variable domain (other parts from reference TRBV5-1 and TRBJ2-2): KAGVTQTPRYLIKTRGQQVTLSCSPISGHRSVSWYQQTPGQGLQFLFEYFSETQRNKGNFPGRFSGRQFSNSRSEMNVSTLELGDSALYLCASSPTSGGSGELFFGEGSRLTVL.

CDR3 sequence reads: CASMPGQGTLYGYTF. The CDR3 nucleotides read TGTGCCAGTATGCCGGGACAGGGCACACTCTATGGCTACACCTTC. V usage is TRBV19 and J usage is TRBJ1-2, with 9 bases matching TRBD1. The ends lost 7 bases at V and 4 bases at J; junction bases unmatched: 10. The V gene's germline CDR1 is LNHDA and CDR2 SQIVND (reference sequence). CDR3 size: 15 residues.

This clone appeared a single time. This rearrangement joins TRBV30 to TRBJ2-1; D may be TRBD1 (6 bases). Trimming removed 0 bases from V and 1 base from J, with 10 bases in between. CDR3 size: 15 residues. Germline V gene lookup returns CDR1 GTSNPN and CDR2 SVGIG (reference sequence). The CDR3: CAWSVSRGSYNEQFF. The CDR3 DNA reads as TGTGCCTGGAGTGTAAGCAGGGGTTCCTACAATGAGCAGTTCTTC. The complete variable domain, with remaining parts taken from reference TRBV30 and TRBJ2-1, reads SQTIHQWPATLVQPVGSPLSLECTVEGTSNPNLYWYRQAAGRGLQLLFYSVGIGQISSEVPQNLSASRPQDRQFILSSKKLLLSDSGFYLCAWSVSRGSYNEQFFGPGTRLTVL.

The chain carries TRBV5-1 and TRBJ1-3; D is perhaps TRBD1 (5 bases). The CDR3 loop spans 14 amino acids. V lost 3 bases and J lost 1, with 8 bases in between. CDR1 is SGHRS and CDR2 is YFSETQ in the germline V gene. The CDR3 nucleotides read TGCGCCAGCAGCTCCCGGGGGTCTGGAAACACCATATATTTT. The encoded protein is CASSSRGSGNTIYF.

The genes are TRBV7-3 and TRBJ2-2; possibly TRBD1 for D (6 bases). CDR1 is SGHTA and CDR2 is FQGTGA in the germline V gene. The CDR3 is made up of 17 amino acids. Trimming stripped 0 bases from V and 1 base from J, with 12 bases between. The DNA of the CDR3 is TGTGCCAGCAGCTTAACCCTATCGACAGGGAACACCGGGGAGCTGTTTTTT. This gives the protein CASSLTLSTGNTGELFF.

The J gene is TRBJ1-5, the V gene TRBV24-1; tentative D call: TRBD1 (5 bases). CDR3 length: 16 residues. V was clipped by 4 bases and J by 1 base, with 13 bases between them. Germline CDR1 is KGHDR and CDR2 is SFDVKD. CDR3 nucleotide sequence: TGTGCCACCAGTGACCGGAAGTGGGGCAGCAATCAGCCCCAGCATTTT. This gives the protein CATSDRKWGSNQPQHF.

The sample holds one count of this clone. The chain links TRBV9 to TRBJ1-3; perhaps TRBD1 as D (6 bases). Germline values: CDR1 SGDLS, CDR2 YYNGEE. V lost 4 bases and J 8 bases, leaving 16 bases between the germline ends. This CDR3 spans 14 amino acids. The CDR3 reads CASSPRTSGDTIYF. CDR3 sequence (DNA): TGTGCCAGCAGCCCCCGGACATCAGGGGACACCATATATTTT.

The chain joins TRBV19 to TRBJ2-3; weak D call: TRBD1 (6 bases). Germline values: CDR1 LNHDA, CDR2 SQIVND (reference sequence). Trimming cost V 5 bases and J 2 bases, with 11 bases left between them. The CDR3 covers 14 residues. CDR3 nucleotides: TGTGCCAGTAGTTCCACAGGGACCACAGATACGCAGTATTTT. Amino acid sequence: CASSSTGTTDTQYF.

The chain couples TRBV7-3 to TRBJ2-2; D is possibly TRBD2 (5 bases). Germline CDR1 reads SGHTA; CDR2 reads FQGTGA. Trimming took off 8 bases at V and 4 bases at J, with 11 bases between the two ends. The CDR3 is made up of 13 amino acids. CDR3 sequence reads: CASGREVTGELFF. CDR3 sequence (DNA): TGTGCCAGCGGGAGAGAAGTCACCGGGGAGCTGTTTTTT.

V usage is TRBV18 and J usage is TRBJ1-3; D is unresolved. This CDR3 comprises 16 residues. V was clipped by 6 bases and J by 0 bases, with 15 bases between them. The germline gives CDR1 KGHSH, CDR2 LQKENI. The DNA of the CDR3 is TGTGCCAGCTCGCCGATAGGGTGGCCCTCTGGAAACACCATATATTTT. It codes for CASSPIGWPSGNTIYF.

The chain employs TRBV12-1 and TRBJ2-2; the table's D gene call, TRBD2, was not cross checked with the DNA. TRBV12-1 is termed a pseudogene. The CDR3 is made up of 19 amino acids. CDR3 DNA: TGTGCCAGCAGCCTGTACGCGGGTGGCGGGGGATCGGGGACCGGGGAGCTGTTTTTT. It specifies CASSLYAGGGGSGTGELFF.

The chain recombines TRBV5-1 with TRBJ2-2; 9 bases match TRBD1. Germline assignment: CDR1 SGHRS and CDR2 YFSETQ. V dropped 0 bases and J dropped 7; count of bases not matched to a gene: 16. This CDR3 is 19 amino acids long. The CDR3 spells CASSLVGVVGQGYRGELFF. The CDR3 coding sequence is TGCGCCAGCAGCTTGGTGGGAGTCGTAGGACAGGGGTATCGCGGGGAGCTGTTTTTT. The variable domain in full, with the rest retrieved from reference TRBV5-1 and TRBJ2-2, is KAGVTQTPRYLIKTRGQQVTLSCSPISGHRSVSWYQQTPGQGLQFLFEYFSETQRNKGNFPGRFSGRQFSNSRSEMNVSTLELGDSALYLCASSLVGVVGQGYRGELFFGEGSRLTVL.

This clone was counted only a few times. This chain uses TRBV7-9 with TRBJ1-2, with 11 bases identical to TRBD1. CDR1 is SEHNR and CDR2 is FQNEAQ in the germline V gene (reference sequence). The J segment lost 4 bases and the V segment lost 4 bases, leaving 2 bases of the junction unmatched. This CDR3 has 14 amino acids. This CDR3 reads CASSSGQGGYGYTF. The CDR3 nucleotides are TGTGCCAGCAGCTCGGGACAGGGGGGCTATGGCTACACCTTC.

CDR3 in DNA: TGCGCCAGCAGTCAATTTTGCCGGACGGTAGGACAAGAGACCCAGTACTTC. This translates into CASSQFCRTVGQETQYF. This sequence joins TRBV23-1 and TRBJ2-5; D is unresolved. TRBV23-1 is filed as an ORF, its function uncertain. The CDR3 has 17 amino acids. V was clipped by 1 base and J by 2 bases, with 17 bases between them.

The gene calls are TRBV27 and TRBJ1-1, with D maybe TRBD1 (6 bases). The germline V gene encodes CDR1 MNHEY and CDR2 SMNVEV (reference sequence). The ends were cut back, 8 bases at V and 4 bases at J, with 17 bases in the middle. The CDR3 runs to 14 residues. CDR3 sequence: CASLPWGGGTEAFF. The CDR3 nucleotides read TGTGCCAGCCTCCCCTGGGGAGGGGGCACTGAAGCTTTCTTT.

V is TRBV7-8 and J is TRBJ1-1, with TRBD1 matching over 8 bases. The germline CDR1 and CDR2 sequences are SGHVS and FQNEAQ. The CDR3 totals 13 residues. The V segment lost 7 bases and the J segment 8 bases; nucleotides outside the gene matches: 9. CDR3 sequence reads: CASTPTWDREAFF. The CDR3 DNA is TGTGCCAGCACCCCGACCTGGGACAGGGAAGCTTTCTTT.

The chain uses TRBV6-5 and TRBJ2-7, with 7 bases lining up with TRBD1. Trimming cost V 7 bases and J 0 bases; bases outside gene matches: 6. The CDR3 covers 14 residues. Germline lookup yields CDR1 MNHEY and CDR2 SVGAGI. CDR3 nucleotide sequence: TGTGCCAGCATTAAGGGGGACAGCTCCTACGAGCAGTACGTC. It encodes CASIKGDSSYEQYV.